Following are 21 T cell receptor beta chains from one sample sequenced in a study of blood T cell repertoires in COVID-19. Assay used: immunoSEQ multiplex PCR; TCRdb lists only in-frame clones, some missing. The data show fewer than 500,000 clones, 80% to 90% seen once. The sequenced sample consisted of PBMCs or T cells enriched from blood (not recorded which). These receptors came from a man aged 25 to 40 who had recovered from COVID-19.

This chain joins TRBV2 and TRBJ1-6, with D unresolved. The ends were cut back, 3 bases at V and 5 bases at J, with 14 bases in the middle. CDR3 length equals 16 residues. Germline assignment: CDR1 SNHLY and CDR2 FYNNEI. The CDR3 nucleotides read TGTGCCAGCAGTGAGCGAGAAACAGCAAATAATTCACCCCTCCACTTT. Translating gives CASSERETANNSPLHF.

Here the CDR3 reads CASSQAGSYNEQFF. The CDR3 DNA sequence: TGTGCCAGCAGCCAAGCGGGATCCTACAATGAGCAGTTCTTC. This rearrangement joins TRBV3-1 (or the pseudogene TRBV3-2) to TRBJ2-1; D possibly corresponds to TRBD2 (5 bases). Per germline, CDR1 LGHDT and CDR2 YNNKEL (reference sequence). The CDR3 length is 14 residues. Deletions cut 1 base from V and 1 base from J, with 5 bases between.

The chain carries TRBV27 and TRBJ2-3; 9 bases align to TRBD2. With 3 bases clipped from V and 0 bases from J, the junction kept 4 bases outside the gene matches. The CDR3 is made up of 16 amino acids. Germline V gene data show CDR1 as MNHEY and CDR2 as SMNVEV (reference sequence). CDR3 in amino acids: CASSFVSGRSTDTQYF. The CDR3 DNA follows: TGTGCCAGCAGTTTTGTTAGCGGGAGAAGCACAGATACGCAGTATTTT.

CDR3 sequence: CASSDRQYQETQYF. Here the CDR3 DNA reads TGTGCCAGCAGTGATAGACAGTACCAAGAGACCCAGTACTTC. V is TRBV6-1 and J is TRBJ2-5; D might be TRBD1 (5 bases). Per the germline V gene, CDR1 is MNHNS and CDR2 is SASEGT. The CDR3 spans 14 residues. With 3 bases removed from V and 0 bases from J, the gap between germline ends came to 8 bases.

This rearrangement joins TRBV18 to TRBJ2-1; 8 bases agree with TRBD2. This CDR3 has 15 amino acids. The trim removed 5 bases at V and 6 bases at J, leaving 9 bases unmatched. Germline V CDR1 and CDR2: KGHSH, LQKENI. Here the CDR3 reads CASSATGLEGNEQFF. In nucleotides, the CDR3 is TGTGCCAGCTCAGCAACGGGACTAGAAGGCAATGAGCAGTTCTTC. The complete variable domain, with remaining parts taken from reference TRBV18 and TRBJ2-1, reads NAGVMQNPRHLVRRRGQEARLRCSPMKGHSHVYWYRQLPEEGLKFMVYLQKENIIDESGMPKERFSAEFPKEGPSILRIQQVVRGDSAAYFCASSATGLEGNEQFFGPGTRLTVL.

This chain joins TRBV11-2 and TRBJ2-7; 12 bases agree with TRBD2. Germline lookup yields CDR1 SGHAT and CDR2 FQNNGV. Trimming removed 4 bases from V and 3 bases from J; junction bases left unmatched: 1. CDR3 length: 14 amino acids. CDR3 protein: CASSSGLAGYEQYF. CDR3 bases: TGTGCCAGCAGCTCGGGACTAGCGGGCTACGAGCAGTACTTC. The full variable domain, with the rest looked up from reference TRBV11-2 and TRBJ2-7, is EAGVAQSPRYKIIEKRQSVAFWCNPISGHATLYWYQQILGQGPKLLIQFQNNGVVDDSQLPKDRFSAERLKGVDSTLKIQPAKLEDSAVYLCASSSGLAGYEQYFGPGTRLTVT.

This clone was seen only a few times. The J gene is TRBJ2-3, the V gene TRBV29-1; D possibly corresponds to TRBD1 (5 bases). V was clipped by 2 bases and J by 3 bases, with 9 bases between them. This CDR3 region has 13 residues. The V gene's germline CDR1 is SQVTM and CDR2 ANQGSEA. CDR3 nucleotides: TGCAGCGTTGAAAGCCAGGGTACAGATACGCAGTATTTT. Translation gives CSVESQGTDTQYF.

CDR3: CASSLVQGYEQYF. CDR3 bases: TGTGCCAGCAGTTTGGTCCAGGGCTACGAGCAGTACTTC. V and J are TRBV12-3 or TRBV12-4 and TRBJ2-7, with D perhaps TRBD1 (5 bases). CDR3 length equals 13 residues. V was trimmed by 3 bases and J by 3 bases, leaving 9 bases between them.

V and J are TRBV27 and TRBJ1-6, with 9 bases fitting TRBD1. This CDR3 comprises 16 residues. Germline V gene sequence: CDR1 MNHEY, CDR2 SMNVEV (reference sequence). V shed 6 bases and J 6 bases; nucleotides not matched to a gene: 9. The CDR3 bases are TGTGCCAGCAGACCTGGCCGGGGACAGGGTAATTCACCCCTCCACTTT. It codes for CASRPGRGQGNSPLHF.

The chain uses TRBV29-1 and TRBJ2-1; D may be TRBD2 (6 bases). The CDR3 has 14 residues. V was pared by 3 bases and J by 0 bases, with 9 bases between. Germline V gives CDR1 SQVTM, CDR2 ANQGSEA. The CDR3 is CSVDRGNSYNEQFF. The CDR3 nucleotides read TGCAGCGTTGACCGGGGGAACTCCTACAATGAGCAGTTCTTC.

V gene TRBV20-1 combines with J gene TRBJ2-1; 8 bases fit TRBD2. This CDR3 spans 11 amino acids. After removal of 3 bases from V and 12 bases from J, the junction contained 4 bases not matched to a gene. Germline CDR1 and CDR2: DFQATT and SNEGSKA (reference sequence). The CDR3 spells CSASSLAGQFF. Here the CDR3 DNA reads TGCAGTGCTAGTTCGCTAGCGGGGCAGTTCTTC.

The genes are TRBV19 and TRBJ2-7, with 7 bases fitting TRBD1. Losses at the gene ends were 5 bases for V and 2 bases for J; bases not matched to a gene: 9. The germline gives CDR1 LNHDA, CDR2 SQIVND (reference sequence). CDR3 length: 15 residues. CDR3 sequence reads: CASSPTGQRTYEQYF. Written as DNA, the CDR3 is TGTGCCAGTAGTCCTACGGGACAGAGAACCTACGAGCAGTACTTC.

V gene TRBV12-3 or TRBV12-4 combines with J gene TRBJ1-2; a weak D match, TRBD1 (5 bases). The V and J ends lost 6 bases and 8 bases respectively, with 16 bases between them. The CDR3 totals 13 residues. The CDR3 DNA sequence: TGTGCCAGCAGCCCCAGGGAGGGCCTCGGCTACACCTTC. Protein product: CASSPREGLGYTF.

This sequence joins TRBV5-1 and TRBJ1-4; TRBD1 aligns across 11 bases. J gave up 6 bases and V 4 bases, and 2 bases lay outside the gene matches. Germline CDR1 reads SGHRS; CDR2 reads YFSETQ. The length of the CDR3 is 14 residues. The chain's CDR3 is CASSRTGGDEKLFF. CDR3 coding DNA: TGCGCCAGCAGCCGGACAGGGGGCGATGAAAAACTGTTTTTT.

The chain couples TRBV3-1 (or the pseudogene TRBV3-2) to TRBJ2-7; 11 nucleotides match TRBD2. The CDR3 extends over 14 amino acids. With V trimmed by 7 bases and J by 7 bases, 9 bases remained unmatched. Germline assignment: CDR1 LGHDT and CDR2 YNNKEL (reference sequence). In DNA, the CDR3 is TGTGCCAGCACCCTTGGGACTAGCGGTAAGGAGCAGTACTTC. This codes for CASTLGTSGKEQYF.

J is TRBJ1-4 and V is TRBV5-8, with a weak D call TRBD1 (5 bases). CDR3 length: 15 amino acids. The V gene's germline CDR1 is SGHTS and CDR2 YDEGEE. V was pared by 2 bases and J by 8 bases, with 16 bases between. This CDR3 is CASSFAGEIGEKLFF. In DNA form, the CDR3 reads TGTGCCAGCAGCTTCGCGGGGGAGATTGGGGAAAAACTGTTTTTT.

The V call is TRBV14, the J call TRBJ1-6; no firm D call. This CDR3 has 14 residues. Germline CDR1 reads SGHDN; CDR2 reads FVKESK. V dropped 0 bases and J dropped 11 bases, with 11 bases sitting between them. CDR3 sequence: CASSQEPGRAPLHF. The CDR3 bases are TGTGCCAGCAGCCAAGAGCCGGGAAGGGCACCCCTCCACTTT.

DNA for the CDR3: TGCGCCAGCAGCCCCCGGGACAGGGGGCTTGGAAACACCATATATTTT. Translating it yields CASSPRDRGLGNTIYF. This rearrangement joins TRBV4-1 to TRBJ1-3, with TRBD1 identical over 12 bases. The CDR3 loop spans 16 amino acids. Germline CDR1 and CDR2: MGHRA and YSYEKL. Trimming took 4 bases from V and 3 from J; bases not matched to a gene: 4.

The sample holds one count of this clone. The genes are TRBV4-2 and TRBJ1-5, with D possibly TRBD1 on 5 matching bases. Looked up from germline, CDR1 is LGHNA and CDR2 is YNFKEQ. CDR3 size: 15 residues. Trimming removed 3 bases at V and 2 bases at J, with 11 bases between. The CDR3 nucleotides read TGTGCCAGCAGCCAGGGAGGGGTTGGCAATCAGCCCCAGCATTTT. Its protein product is CASSQGGVGNQPQHF.

In DNA, the CDR3 is TGTGCCAGCAGCCCCGCAGGGACTAGCTCCTACAATGAGCAGTTCTTC. Protein: CASSPAGTSSYNEQFF. The chain joins TRBV4-2 to TRBJ2-1; TRBD2 matches 8 bases. The CDR3 has 16 amino acids. V trimming: 4 bases; J trimming: 0 bases; junction bases outside the gene matches: 5. The germline CDR1 and CDR2 sequences are LGHNA and YNFKEQ.

The chain has TRBV30 and TRBJ2-7, with 8 nucleotides matching TRBD2. The germline CDR1 and CDR2 sequences are GTSNPN and SVGIG (reference sequence). The CDR3 is 17 amino acids. V was pared by 3 bases and J by 2 bases, with 15 bases of the junction left unmatched. The CDR3 spells CAWSPRSLGGVTYEQYF. The DNA for the CDR3 is TGTGCCTGGAGCCCCCGCAGCCTCGGGGGGGTTACCTACGAGCAGTACTTC.